This T cell receptor (beta chain) was recorded in a study of T cell responses to AZD1222 COVID-19 vaccine. As for the study in general: It was second doses at about 4 or about 12 weeks that were pooled. Study-wide results and limits: Per reports, nearly half of all spike-specific TCRs target regions that are unmutated in variants. Just a handful of people given AZD1222 tested seropositive at baseline.

A note on this clone: Its antigen is as yet unknown.

The CDR3 spans 15 residues. Deletions cut 6 bases from V and 4 bases from J, with 15 bases between. Germline V gives CDR1 MNHEY, CDR2 SMNVEV (reference sequence). The repertoire was sequenced with immunoSEQ multiplex PCR; TCRdb's copy has only in-frame clones and lacks some. The sample records around 110,000 clones, around 92% being singletons. The J gene is TRBJ2-2, the V gene TRBV27; D might be TRBD2 (7 bases). This sequence originates from an adult in good health. Sequenced here: peripheral blood, sampled on day 0 of AZD1222 vaccination. The CDR3 reads CASSLQGGGTGELFF. The CDR3, as DNA: TGTGCCAGCAGCTTACAGGGAGGGGGCACCGGGGAGCTGTTTTTT.